Detailed here is one T cell receptor (beta chain). No antigen is known for it. These data originate in a study of T cell repertoires in cytomegalovirus infection. In the study overall: Public TCR beta signatures indicated both CMV infection and matching HLA type.

Study-wide results and limits: The ex vivo response showed dominance by HLA-C-restricted CMV-specific TCR beta clonotypes. The study identified carriers of CMV plus the relevant HLA from cumulative public TCR beta family frequency.

Germline V gene data show CDR1 as MNHEY and CDR2 as SMNVEV (reference sequence). Trimming took off 0 bases at V and 6 bases at J, with 6 bases between the two ends. This CDR3 has 13 residues. TCRdb passed the reads through MiXCR, listing each CDR3 protein once. The sample has roughly 640,000 distinct CDR3 sequences; roughly 26% are singletons. This TCR derives from a human donor in good health (CMV status not recorded). Some clones in this sample may be carry-over from other donors' samples. Sequenced sample: CD8+ T cells from PBMCs. The genes are TRBV27 and TRBJ1-5; D gene unclear. CDR3 in DNA: TGTGCCAGCAGTTTATCTCTGGGTCAGCCCCAGCATTTT. This codes for CASSLSLGQPQHF.